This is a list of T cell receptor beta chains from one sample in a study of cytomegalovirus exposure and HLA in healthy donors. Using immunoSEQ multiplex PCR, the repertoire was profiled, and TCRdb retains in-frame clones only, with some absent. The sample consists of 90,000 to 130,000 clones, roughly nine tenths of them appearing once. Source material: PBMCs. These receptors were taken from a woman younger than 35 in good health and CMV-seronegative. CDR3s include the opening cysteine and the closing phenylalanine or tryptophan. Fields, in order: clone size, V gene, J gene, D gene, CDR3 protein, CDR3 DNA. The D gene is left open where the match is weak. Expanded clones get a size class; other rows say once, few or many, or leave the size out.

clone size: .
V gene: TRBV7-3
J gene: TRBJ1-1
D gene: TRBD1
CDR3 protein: CASSLTLGGNTEAFF
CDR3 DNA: TGTGCCAGCAGCTTAACGTTAGGGGGCAACACTGAAGCTTTCTTT

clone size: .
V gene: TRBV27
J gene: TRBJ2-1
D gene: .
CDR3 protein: CASSHILGNEQFF
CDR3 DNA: TGTGCCAGCAGCCATATCCTAGGCAATGAGCAGTTCTTC

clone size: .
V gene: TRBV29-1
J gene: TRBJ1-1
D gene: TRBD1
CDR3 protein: CSPRGSPDRESDEAFF
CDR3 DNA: TGCAGCCCGCGGGGGTCGCCGGACAGGGAGTCAGATGAAGCTTTCTTT

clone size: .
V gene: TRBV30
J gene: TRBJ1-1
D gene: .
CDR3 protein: CAWSVMRGAIRSTEAFF
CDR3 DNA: TGTGCCTGGAGTGTAATGCGGGGGGCGATTCGGAGCACTGAAGCTTTCTTT

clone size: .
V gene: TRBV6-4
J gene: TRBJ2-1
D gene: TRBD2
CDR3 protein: CASSDSGLAGGHEQFF
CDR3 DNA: TGTGCCAGCAGTGACTCGGGACTAGCGGGGGGGCATGAGCAGTTCTTC

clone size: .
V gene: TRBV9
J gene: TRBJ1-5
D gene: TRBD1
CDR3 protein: CASSVQGAGQPQHF
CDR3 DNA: TGTGCCAGCAGCGTTCAGGGGGCAGGTCAGCCCCAGCATTTT

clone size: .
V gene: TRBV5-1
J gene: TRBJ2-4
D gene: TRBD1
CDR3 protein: CASSSGQVLAKNIQYF
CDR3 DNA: TGCGCCAGCAGCTCGGGACAGGTTTTAGCCAAAAACATTCAGTACTTC

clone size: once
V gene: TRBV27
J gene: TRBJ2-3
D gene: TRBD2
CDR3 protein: CASSFSRTSGVTDTQYF
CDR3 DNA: TGTGCCAGCAGTTTCTCCAGGACTAGCGGCGTCACAGATACGCAGTATTTT

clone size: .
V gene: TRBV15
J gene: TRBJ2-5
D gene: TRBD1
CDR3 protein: CATSQAPTGQYSFEETQYF
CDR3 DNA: TGTGCCACCAGCCAGGCCCCGACGGGACAGTATTCTTTTGAGGAGACCCAGTACTTC

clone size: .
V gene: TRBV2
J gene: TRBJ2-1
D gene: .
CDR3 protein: CASSETPYNEQFF
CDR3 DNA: TGTGCCAGCAGCGAGACTCCCTACAATGAGCAGTTCTTC

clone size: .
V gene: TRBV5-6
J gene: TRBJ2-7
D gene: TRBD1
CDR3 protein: CASSPDRATPYEQYF
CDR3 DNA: TGTGCCAGCAGCCCCGACAGGGCAACTCCCTACGAGCAGTACTTC

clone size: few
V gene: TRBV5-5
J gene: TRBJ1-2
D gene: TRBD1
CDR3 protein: CASSVGTVYGYTF
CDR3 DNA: TGTGCCAGCAGCGTCGGGACAGTCTATGGCTACACCTTC

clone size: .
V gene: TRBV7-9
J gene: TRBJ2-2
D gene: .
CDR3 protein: CASTRGELFF
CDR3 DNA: TGTGCCAGCACCCGCGGGGAGCTGTTTTTT

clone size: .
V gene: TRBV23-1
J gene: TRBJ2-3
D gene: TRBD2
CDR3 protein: CASSQSWEGETDTLGAQYF
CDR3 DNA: TGCGCCAGCAGTCAATCGTGGGAGGGAGAAACAGATACGCTCGGGGCGCAGTATTTT

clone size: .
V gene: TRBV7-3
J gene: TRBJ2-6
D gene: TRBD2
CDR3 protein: CASSLAGGPPGANVLTF
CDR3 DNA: TGTGCCAGCAGCTTAGCGGGAGGGCCTCCTGGGGCCAACGTCCTGACTTTC

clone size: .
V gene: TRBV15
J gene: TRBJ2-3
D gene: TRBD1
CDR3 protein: CATSRKRDRATDTQYF
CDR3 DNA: TGTGCCACCAGCAGAAAGCGGGACAGGGCCACAGATACGCAGTATTTT

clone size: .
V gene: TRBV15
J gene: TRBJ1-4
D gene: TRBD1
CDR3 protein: CATSDRVDEKLFF
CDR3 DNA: TGTGCCACCAGCGACAGGGTGGATGAAAAACTGTTTTTT

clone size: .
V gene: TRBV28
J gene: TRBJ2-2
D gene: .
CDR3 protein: CASRPSGTRNTGELFF
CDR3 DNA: TGTGCCAGCAGACCCTCGGGGACACGAAACACCGGGGAGCTGTTTTTT

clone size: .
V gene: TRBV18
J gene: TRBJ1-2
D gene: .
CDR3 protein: CASSPSGEAGGYTF
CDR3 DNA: TGTGCCAGCTCACCTTCCGGAGAGGCGGGGGGCTACACCTTC

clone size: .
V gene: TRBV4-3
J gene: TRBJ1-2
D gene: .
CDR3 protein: CASSQRRQGSYGYTF
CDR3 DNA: TGCGCCAGCAGCCAAAGGCGGCAGGGTAGCTATGGCTACACCTTC

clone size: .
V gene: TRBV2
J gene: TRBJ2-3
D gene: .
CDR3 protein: CASNPLAETQYF
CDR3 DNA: TGTGCCAGCAATCCCCTAGCAGAAACGCAGTATTTT

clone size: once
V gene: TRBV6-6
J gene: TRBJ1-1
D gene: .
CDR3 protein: CASSYSPNSNTEAFF
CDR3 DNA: TGTGCCAGCAGTTACTCCCCTAATTCGAACACTGAAGCTTTCTTT

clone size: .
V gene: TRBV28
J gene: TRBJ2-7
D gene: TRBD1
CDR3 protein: CASTPWQGAQEQYF
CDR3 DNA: TGTGCCAGCACTCCCTGGCAGGGGGCGCAAGAGCAGTACTTC

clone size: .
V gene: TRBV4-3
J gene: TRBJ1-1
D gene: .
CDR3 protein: CASSHLREGARAFF
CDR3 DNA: TGCGCCAGCAGCCATTTAAGGGAAGGGGCAAGAGCTTTCTTT

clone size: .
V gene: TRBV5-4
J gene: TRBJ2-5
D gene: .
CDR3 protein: CASSLPPGRPPRETQYF
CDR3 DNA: TGTGCCAGCAGCTTACCGCCAGGGCGGCCCCCTCGAGAGACCCAGTACTTC

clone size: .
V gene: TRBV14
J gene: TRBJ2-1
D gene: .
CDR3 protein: CASSQRGYYNEQFF
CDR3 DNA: TGTGCCAGCAGCCAACGGGGGTACTACAATGAGCAGTTCTTC

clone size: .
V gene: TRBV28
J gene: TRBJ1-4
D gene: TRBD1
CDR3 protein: CASSLWGGQEAYEKLFF
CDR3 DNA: TGTGCCAGCAGTTTATGGGGTGGACAGGAGGCTTATGAAAAACTGTTTTTT

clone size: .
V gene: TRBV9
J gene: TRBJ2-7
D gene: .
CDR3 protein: CASSAGGAGSYEQYF
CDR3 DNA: TGTGCCAGCAGCGCTGGGGGGGCTGGATCCTACGAGCAGTACTTC

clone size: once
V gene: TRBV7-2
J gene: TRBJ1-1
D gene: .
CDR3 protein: CASSSLGSGGYTEAFF
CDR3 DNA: TGTGCCAGCAGCTCGCTCGGGTCTGGAGGGTACACTGAAGCTTTCTTT

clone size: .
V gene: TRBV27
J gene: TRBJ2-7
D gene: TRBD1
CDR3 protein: CASSSGQLTEQYF
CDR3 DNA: TGTGCCAGCAGTTCGGGACAGCTCACCGAGCAGTACTTC

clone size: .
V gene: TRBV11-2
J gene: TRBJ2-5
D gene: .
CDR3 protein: CASRQGRGQETQYF
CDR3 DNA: TGTGCCAGCAGACAAGGCAGGGGCCAAGAGACCCAGTACTTC

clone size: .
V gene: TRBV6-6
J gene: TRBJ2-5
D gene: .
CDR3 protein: CASSRTAGRTLETQYF
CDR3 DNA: TGTGCCAGCAGCCGGACCGCCGGCAGGACATTGGAGACCCAGTACTTC

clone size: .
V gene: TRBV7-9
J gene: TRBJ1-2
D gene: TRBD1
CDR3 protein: CASSFAGTGLAGYTF
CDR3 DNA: TGTGCCAGCAGCTTCGCTGGGACAGGGCTGGCTGGCTACACCTTC

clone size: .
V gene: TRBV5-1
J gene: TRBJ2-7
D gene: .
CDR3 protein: CASSLDGSLHEQYF
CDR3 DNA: TGCGCCAGCAGCTTGGACGGGAGCCTACACGAGCAGTACTTC

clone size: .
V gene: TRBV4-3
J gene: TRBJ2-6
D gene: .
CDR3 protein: CASSQEPGYTSGANVLTF
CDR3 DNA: TGCGCCAGCAGCCAAGAGCCAGGCTACACCTCTGGGGCCAACGTCCTGACTTTC

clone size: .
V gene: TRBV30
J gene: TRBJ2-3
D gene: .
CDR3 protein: CAWRIQHPSTDTQYF
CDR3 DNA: TGTGCCTGGAGAATACAGCACCCAAGCACAGATACGCAGTATTTT

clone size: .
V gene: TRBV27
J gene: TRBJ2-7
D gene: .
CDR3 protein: CASKETTGLVTLKQYF
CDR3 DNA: TGTGCCAGCAAAGAGACAACAGGCCTGGTTACACTAAAGCAGTACTTC

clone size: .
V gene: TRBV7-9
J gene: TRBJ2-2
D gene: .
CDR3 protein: CALTRQVFTGELFF
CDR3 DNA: TGTGCCCTTACAAGACAGGTATTCACCGGGGAGCTGTTTTTT

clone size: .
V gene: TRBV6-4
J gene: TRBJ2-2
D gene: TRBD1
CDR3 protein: CASSDSPGQGAGELFF
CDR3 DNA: TGTGCCAGCAGTGACTCTCCGGGACAGGGGGCCGGGGAGCTGTTTTTT

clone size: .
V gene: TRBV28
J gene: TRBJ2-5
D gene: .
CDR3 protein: CASSLGQNQETQYF
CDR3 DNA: TGTGCCAGCAGTTTAGGACAGAACCAAGAGACCCAGTACTTC

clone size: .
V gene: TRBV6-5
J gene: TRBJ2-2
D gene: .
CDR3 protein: CASSYSGEIITGELFF
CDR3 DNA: TGTGCCAGCAGTTACTCCGGGGAAATAATAACCGGGGAGCTGTTTTTT

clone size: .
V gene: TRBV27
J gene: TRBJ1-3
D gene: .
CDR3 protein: CASSSPPEAYF
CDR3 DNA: TGTGCCAGCAGTTCTCCGCCAGAGGCTTATTTT

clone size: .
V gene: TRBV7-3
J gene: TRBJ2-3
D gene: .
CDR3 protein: CASSLGAGLTDTQYF
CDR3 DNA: TGTGCCAGCAGCTTAGGAGCGGGCCTCACAGATACGCAGTATTTT

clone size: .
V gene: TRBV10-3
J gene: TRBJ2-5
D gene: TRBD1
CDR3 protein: CAISDRQGAGETQYF
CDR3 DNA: TGTGCCATCAGCGACCGACAGGGGGCCGGGGAGACCCAGTACTTC

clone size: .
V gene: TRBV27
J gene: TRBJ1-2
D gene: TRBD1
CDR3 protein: CASSDPGTGNGYTF
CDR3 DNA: TGTGCCAGCAGCGATCCCGGGACAGGGAATGGCTACACCTTC

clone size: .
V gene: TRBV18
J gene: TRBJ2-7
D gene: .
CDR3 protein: CASSPRRDEQYF
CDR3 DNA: TGTGCCAGCTCACCAAGGAGGGACGAGCAGTACTTC

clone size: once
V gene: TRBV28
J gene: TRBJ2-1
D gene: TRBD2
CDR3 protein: CASSSRLAGSSYNEQFF
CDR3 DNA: TGTGCCAGCAGTTCCCGACTAGCGGGGAGCTCCTACAATGAGCAGTTCTTC

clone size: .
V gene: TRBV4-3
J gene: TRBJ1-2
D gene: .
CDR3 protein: CASSMLGGSYGYTF
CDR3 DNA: TGCGCCAGCAGTATGCTGGGTGGGAGCTATGGCTACACCTTC

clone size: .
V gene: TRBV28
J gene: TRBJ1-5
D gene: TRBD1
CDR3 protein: CASRIEDRGVSNQPQHF
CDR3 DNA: TGTGCCAGCAGGATTGAGGACAGGGGAGTTAGCAATCAGCCCCAGCATTTT

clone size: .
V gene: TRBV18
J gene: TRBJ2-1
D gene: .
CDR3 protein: CASSPLASPSSYNEQFF
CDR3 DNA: TGTGCCAGCTCACCACTAGCTAGCCCGAGCTCCTACAATGAGCAGTTCTTC

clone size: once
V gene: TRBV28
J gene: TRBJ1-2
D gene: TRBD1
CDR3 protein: CASTKRQGGYTF
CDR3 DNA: TGTGCCAGCACTAAAAGACAGGGAGGCTACACCTTC

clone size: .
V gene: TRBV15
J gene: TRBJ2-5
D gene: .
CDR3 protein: CATSRYAQEKGETQYF
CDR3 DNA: TGTGCCACCAGCAGATACGCCCAAGAAAAGGGGGAGACCCAGTACTTC

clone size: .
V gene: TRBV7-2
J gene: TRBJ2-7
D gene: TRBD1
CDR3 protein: CASSPAGGLSSYEQYF
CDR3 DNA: TGTGCCAGCAGTCCCGCAGGGGGATTGAGCTCCTACGAGCAGTACTTC